This T cell receptor beta chain is from a study of shared clonotypes between healthy human individuals. Profiled with immunoSEQ multiplex PCR; TCRdb holds only in-frame clones, not every one. The sample shows roughly 2.4 million clones, almost 96% of them seen only once. The CDR3 is 12 amino acids. Germline loops: CDR1 SGHTA, CDR2 FQGTGA. Trimming shortened V by 5 bases and J by 9 bases, and 11 bases separated the two germline ends. J is TRBJ2-1 and V is TRBV7-3; D remains unclear. This receptor was identified in a man younger than 35 in good health. Specimen: naive CD4+ T cells sorted from blood. Subset specified: CD45RA+ positively selected. The CDR3 protein is CASSLPSGEQFF. CDR3 sequence (DNA): TGTGCCAGCAGCCTCCCCAGTGGTGAGCAGTTCTTC.